This record concerns one T cell receptor beta chain sequence. Its antigen is not identified. One base away lies a much larger clone, so this may be a sequencing read error. These data come from a study of blood T cells in healthy people across ages. V was shortened by 0 bases and J by 5 bases, with 16 bases between the two germline ends. Germline CDR1 and CDR2: LGHDT and YNNKEL (reference sequence). The CDR3 is made up of 16 amino acids. Together with a sample-barcoded 5' primer, a J-beta primer mix was included in a second PCR lasting roughly 6 to 12 cycles. Through a template-switch adaptor with 12 random nucleotides, each cDNA molecule received a tag. A single record per CDR3 protein comes from TCRdb applying MiXCR to the 5' RACE reads. The data show 600,000 or so distinct CDR3 sequences, 25% to 35% seen once. Whole-study findings and limits: Older individuals had lower TCR beta diversity per million T cells (the decline was roughly linear).

In terms of origin and age, donors were healthy Caucasian individuals from Russia aged roughly 6 to 95. The sample consisted of blood. The sequence was obtained from an elderly woman in good health. The V and J genes are TRBV3-1 and TRBJ2-5; the D gene is possibly TRBD2 (5 bases). The CDR3 region is CASSQERPIRGETQYF. In DNA, the CDR3 is TGTGCCAGCAGCCAAGAACGGCCAATCAGAGGGGAGACCCAGTACTTC.